The 7 T cell receptor beta chains in this list originate from one sample, sequenced in a study of blood T cell repertoires in COVID-19. Libraries were prepared by immunoSEQ multiplex PCR; TCRdb keeps only in-frame clonotypes and omits some of them. This table has approximately 260,000 clones, around nine tenths appearing once. Sequencing was carried out using peripheral blood. The receptors were sampled from a woman in her forties who had recovered from COVID-19.

A word on this clone: Other nucleotide sequences from this sample produce the same CDR3. J is TRBJ2-1 and V is TRBV7-2, with D possibly being TRBD2 (6 bases). The CDR3 covers 15 residues. Deletions cut 1 base from V and 3 bases from J, with 10 bases between. Germline V gene data show CDR1 as SGHTA and CDR2 as FQGNSA. Here the CDR3 DNA reads TGTGCCAGCAGCTTAGGCGGAGGGTACTACAATGAGCAGTTCTTC. This codes for CASSLGGGYYNEQFF.

The V gene is TRBV9, the J gene TRBJ1-1; D remains unclear. Germline CDR1 is SGDLS and CDR2 is YYNGEE. Trimming cost V 2 bases and J 11 bases, with 16 bases left between them. The CDR3 is made up of 13 amino acids. For the CDR3, the DNA is TGTGCCAGCAGCGTTTCAGGCGGGGAGAATGCTTTCTTT. Its protein product is CASSVSGGENAFF.

This chain uses TRBV5-1 with TRBJ1-4; 7 bases are a match to TRBD1. Per the germline V gene, CDR1 is SGHRS and CDR2 is YFSETQ. The junction had 13 bases not matched to a gene; V was cut back by 4 bases and J by 7 bases. There are 16 residues in the CDR3. CDR3 bases: TGCGCCAGCAGCCCTACGCCGACAGGGTGGATTGAAAAACTGTTTTTT. It is translated as CASSPTPTGWIEKLFF. The full variable domain, with the rest looked up from reference TRBV5-1 and TRBJ1-4, is KAGVTQTPRYLIKTRGQQVTLSCSPISGHRSVSWYQQTPGQGLQFLFEYFSETQRNKGNFPGRFSGRQFSNSRSEMNVSTLELGDSALYLCASSPTPTGWIEKLFFGSGTQLSVL.

The V call is TRBV4-2, the J call TRBJ2-1; D unresolved. The CDR3 loop spans 14 amino acids. Trimming shortened V by 5 bases and J by 1 base, and 9 bases separated the two germline ends. CDR1 LGHNA and CDR2 YNFKEQ come from the germline V gene. The CDR3 coding sequence is TGTGCCAGCAGCTACAGAGTGTCCTACAATGAGCAGTTCTTC. It codes for CASSYRVSYNEQFF.

This clone was seen just once. The chain uses TRBV6-2 or TRBV6-3 and TRBJ2-1; 7 bases are shared with TRBD2. The germline V gene encodes CDR1 MNHEY and CDR2 SVGEGT. Unmatched junction bases numbered 8, after V lost 0 bases and J lost 3 bases. This CDR3 spans 17 amino acids. CDR3 loop: CASSYSPLAGVYNEQFF. Written as DNA, the CDR3 is TGTGCCAGCAGTTACTCCCCGCTGGCGGGGGTCTACAATGAGCAGTTCTTC.

The rearrangement joins TRBV20-1 to TRBJ2-3; D is unresolved. The CDR3 runs 11 residues. V was clipped by 3 bases and J by 4 bases, with 5 bases between them. In germline, CDR1 is DFQATT, CDR2 SNEGSKA (reference sequence). This chain's CDR3 is CSASGSDTQYF. CDR3 coding DNA: TGCAGTGCTAGCGGTTCAGATACGCAGTATTTT.

This clone has just a few counts. The rearrangement links TRBV5-5 to TRBJ2-7; possibly TRBD1 for D (6 bases). Trimming pared 0 bases from V and 1 base from J, leaving 11 bases between. Per the germline V gene, CDR1 is SGHKS and CDR2 is YYEKEE (reference sequence). The CDR3 has 15 amino acids. The CDR3 DNA follows: TGTGCCAGCAGCTTGGACAGGGTCCTTTCCTACGAGCAGTACTTC. Its protein product is CASSLDRVLSYEQYF.